These T cell receptor beta chains were read from a single sample in a study of control samples from healthy donors and cancer patients. Data came from immunoSEQ multiplex PCR; TCRdb stores just in-frame clones and leaves some out. Of about 170,000 clones in the sample, 91% were seen once. The specimen sequenced was blood. These TCRs come from a woman aged 25 to 39 in good health. CDR3s include the opening cysteine and the closing phenylalanine or tryptophan. The D gene is left open where the match is weak. The size entry is marked missing in some rows and otherwise reads once, few, many or a size class.

TRBJ2-7,TRBD2,TRBV28,.,TGTGCCAGCAGCCCCCCGACTAGCGGGATCTACGAGCAGTACTTC,CASSPPTSGIYEQYF
TRBJ1-1,.,TRBV9,.,TGTGCCAGCAGCGTAGAGGAGGGACATATAGGGATGAACACTGAAGCTTTCTTT,CASSVEEGHIGMNTEAFF
TRBJ2-7,TRBD1,TRBV7-9,few,TGTGCCAGGCGACAGGGGTCCTACGAGCAGTACTTC,CARRQGSYEQYF
TRBJ1-6,.,TRBV30,.,TGTGCCTGGAGTGTACTGAGCAGCGAAAATTCACCCCTCCACTTT,CAWSVLSSENSPLHF
TRBJ2-5,.,TRBV24-1,.,TGTGCCACCAGCGGGGACTTCTCAGAGACCCAGTACTTC,CATSGDFSETQYF
TRBJ2-6,TRBD2,TRBV15,.,TGTGCCACCAGCAGACCTATTGGGACTAGCGGGACTGGGGCCAACGTCCTGACTTTC,CATSRPIGTSGTGANVLTF
TRBJ1-3,TRBD1,TRBV28,once,TGTGCCAGCAGACCGGGACAGGGGGCTAGATCTGGAAACACCATATATTTT,CASRPGQGARSGNTIYF
TRBJ1-5,.,TRBV14,.,TGTGCCAGCAGCCAAGGGGGGTGGGGGCAGCCCCAGCATTTT,CASSQGGWGQPQHF
TRBJ1-2,TRBD1,TRBV5-4,once,TGTGCCAGCAGCATTGACAGGGGAAACTATGGCTACACCTTC,CASSIDRGNYGYTF
TRBJ2-1,.,TRBV3-1/TRBV3-2,once,TGTGCCAGCAGCCAAGCGGGGAGCTCCTACAATGAGCAGTTCTTC,CASSQAGSSYNEQFF
TRBJ2-1,.,TRBV29-1,.,TGCAGCGTTGAAGGGGCGTCTGAGCAGTTCTTC,CSVEGASEQFF
TRBJ1-2,TRBD1,TRBV7-9,.,TGTGCCAGCAGCGACACAGGGGACTATGGCTACACCTTC,CASSDTGDYGYTF
TRBJ2-7,.,TRBV28,few,TGTGCCAGCAGTTCCACGGGACCCCCCTACGAGCAGTACTTC,CASSSTGPPYEQYF
TRBJ1-6,.,TRBV9,.,TGTGCCAGCAGCGTTGGGGTCGGGGAAAATTCACCCCTCCACTTT,CASSVGVGENSPLHF
TRBJ2-3,.,TRBV7-6,.,TGTGCCAGCAGCTTAAGGGCCGAAGATACGCAGTATTTT,CASSLRAEDTQYF
TRBJ1-6,.,TRBV4-2,once,TGTGCCAGCAGCCAAGATTCGCAACCTAATTCACCCCTCCACTTT,CASSQDSQPNSPLHF
TRBJ2-5,.,TRBV4-3,.,TGCGCCAGCAGCCAAGTTCAGGGGTCGGAGACCCAGTACTTC,CASSQVQGSETQYF
TRBJ1-2,TRBD1,TRBV19,.,TGTGCCAGTACTCGGACAGGGGGCAACTATGGCTACACCTTC,CASTRTGGNYGYTF
TRBJ2-7,TRBD2,TRBV24-1,.,TGTGCCACCAGTAGTGGGACTAGCGGGGGCCACGAGCAGTACTTC,CATSSGTSGGHEQYF
TRBJ1-6,TRBD1,TRBV3-1/TRBV3-2,.,TGTGCCAGCAGCCAAGAGGGAACAGGGGGTAATTCACCCCTCCACTTT,CASSQEGTGGNSPLHF
TRBJ2-1,TRBD2,TRBV6-5,.,TGTGCCAGCAGTTACTCGACGCGGGGGGGCTACAATGAGCAGTTCTTC,CASSYSTRGGYNEQFF
TRBJ2-2,TRBD1,TRBV6-5,.,TGTGCCAGCAGCAAGGGGACAGGGGAAACCGGGGAGCTGTTTTTT,CASSKGTGETGELFF
TRBJ2-5,.,TRBV2,.,TGTGCCACCCTGATGGGGCCCCAAGAGACCCAGTACTTC,CATLMGPQETQYF
TRBJ2-1,.,TRBV7-2,.,TGTGCCAGCAGCTTCGGCAGGGCCAGCAATGAGCAGTTCTTC,CASSFGRASNEQFF
TRBJ1-5,.,TRBV12-3/TRBV12-4,once,TGTGCCAGCAGTTGGGCGGTAGGGCAGCCCCAGCATTTT,CASSWAVGQPQHF
TRBJ2-1,TRBD2,TRBV5-1,.,TGCGCCAGCAGCTTGGGATCCGGGACTAGCGGGGGCAATGAGCAGTTCTTC,CASSLGSGTSGGNEQFF
TRBJ1-2,.,TRBV2,.,TGTGCCAGCAGTGAACAGGGGACTAGCTATGGCTACACCTTC,CASSEQGTSYGYTF
TRBJ1-1,TRBD1,TRBV6-5,.,TGTGCCAGCAGGGACAGGGGGTATACTGAAGCTTTCTTT,CASRDRGYTEAFF
TRBJ1-2,TRBD1,TRBV12-5,.,TGTGCTAGTGGTTTGGAGACAGGGTTTGGCTACACCTTC,CASGLETGFGYTF